A single sample gave rise to the 26 T cell receptor beta chains below, sequenced in a study of shared clonotypes between healthy human individuals. Produced via immunoSEQ multiplex PCR; TCRdb's table is partial and in-frame only. This sample has hundreds of thousands of clones, with roughly 96% found just once. CD45RO negativity and positive selection for CCR7 defined naive CD8 cells, a population that excluded terminally differentiated effector memory CD45RA+ cells. Input material: naive CD8+ T cells sorted from blood. The source of these receptors is a woman younger than 45 in good health.

V is TRBV28 and J is TRBJ2-7; D remains ambiguous. The V and J ends lost 9 bases and 0 bases respectively, with 9 bases between them. Germline V gives CDR1 MDHEN, CDR2 SYDVKM. The CDR3 has 12 amino acids. The CDR3, as DNA: TGTGCCAGTGCGCGTAGCTCCTACGAGCAGTACTTC. It is translated as CASARSSYEQYF. Combining the CDR3 with reference TRBV28 and TRBJ2-7 gives the whole variable domain DVKVTQSSRYLVKRTGEKVFLECVQDMDHENMFWYRQDPGLGLRLIYFSYDVKMKEKGDIPEGYSVSREKKERFSLILESASTNQTSMYLCASARSSYEQYFGPGTRLTVT.

Worth noting for this clone: The same CDR3 can be traced to other DNA sequences in this sample. The rearrangement uses TRBV11-2 and TRBJ1-5; D gene unclear. The CDR3 consists of 12 residues. Trimming pared 4 bases from V and 5 bases from J, leaving 6 bases between. Germline-derived CDR1 and CDR2 are SGHAT and FQNNGV. CDR3 nucleotide sequence: TGTGCCAGCAGCTCCGGGGATCAGCCCCAGCATTTT. As protein: CASSSGDQPQHF. The full variable domain, rest sourced from reference TRBV11-2 and TRBJ1-5, is EAGVAQSPRYKIIEKRQSVAFWCNPISGHATLYWYQQILGQGPKLLIQFQNNGVVDDSQLPKDRFSAERLKGVDSTLKIQPAKLEDSAVYLCASSSGDQPQHFGDGTRLSIL.

This clone was picked up one time. The chain employs TRBV28 and TRBJ1-6; D is unresolved. CDR1 and CDR2 from the germline V gene are MDHEN and SYDVKM. V lost 6 bases and J lost 5, with 8 bases in between. This CDR3 is 13 amino acids long. Here the CDR3 DNA reads TGTGCCAGCAGCCGTATGGATAATTCACCCCTCCACTTT. Translated: CASSRMDNSPLHF.

This clone was detected once. The chain has TRBV9 and TRBJ2-7; 7 bases align to TRBD1. Per germline, CDR1 SGDLS and CDR2 YYNGEE. V lost 4 bases to trimming and J lost 7 bases; unmatched junction nucleotides: 11. The CDR3 length is 14 residues. CDR3 nucleotides: TGTGCCAGCAGCCCGCCGACAGGGTCGGGTGAGCAGTACTTC. Its translation: CASSPPTGSGEQYF.

The chain couples TRBV27 to TRBJ2-4, with D unclear. The CDR3 extends over 17 amino acids. Trimming stripped 5 bases from V and 1 base from J, with 18 bases between. The germline CDR1 and CDR2 sequences are MNHEY and SMNVEV (reference sequence). In nucleotides, the CDR3 is TGTGCCAGCAGTGAGCAGAAGTACCCCTCTGCCAAAAACATTCAGTACTTC. This sequence encodes CASSEQKYPSAKNIQYF.

The sample holds a few counts of this clone. The V call is TRBV19, the J call TRBJ1-2, with D tentatively TRBD1 (5 bases). The CDR3 is 15 residues long. V gave up 5 bases and J gave up 6 bases, with 19 bases separating them. From germline, CDR1 is LNHDA and CDR2 SQIVND (reference sequence). The CDR3 sequence is CASSATAPSPNGYTF. CDR3 DNA sequence: TGTGCCAGTAGTGCGACAGCCCCGTCCCCTAATGGCTACACCTTC.

This clone was seen only once. The V gene is TRBV6-6, the J gene TRBJ2-5; no definite D call. This CDR3 has 14 amino acids. V dropped 4 bases and J dropped 5 bases, with 14 bases sitting between them. The germline gives CDR1 MNHNY, CDR2 SVGAGI (reference sequence). The CDR3 coding sequence is TGTGCCAGCAGTTCCTGGACCTCACTCGAGACCCAGTACTTC. Encoded protein: CASSSWTSLETQYF.

The chain uses TRBV13 and TRBJ2-7, with D perhaps matching TRBD1 (6 bases). Trimming pared 4 bases from V and 0 bases from J, leaving 13 bases between. The V gene's germline CDR1 is PRHDT and CDR2 FYEKMQ (reference sequence). The CDR3 runs to 15 residues. For the CDR3, the DNA is TGTGCCAGCAGCTGGGGCGGCAGGGGCTCCTACGAGCAGTACTTC. Its translation is CASSWGGRGSYEQYF.

CDR3 sequence (DNA): TGTGCCAGCAGTTGGGACAGTGCCTACGAGCAGTACTTC. Translating gives CASSWDSAYEQYF. This chain uses TRBV7-9 with TRBJ2-7, with 7 bases lining up with TRBD1. V was pared by 6 bases and J by 2 bases, with 4 bases of the junction left unmatched. CDR3 length equals 13 residues. The germline CDR1 and CDR2 sequences are SEHNR and FQNEAQ (reference sequence). Complete variable domain (other parts from reference TRBV7-9 and TRBJ2-7): DTGVSQNPRHKITKRGQNVTFRCDPISEHNRLYWYRQTLGQGPEFLTYFQNEAQLEKSRLLSDRFSAERPKGSFSTLEIQRTEQGDSAMYLCASSWDSAYEQYFGPGTRLTVT.

The chain is built from TRBV25-1 and TRBJ2-3, with 7 bases fitting TRBD2. CDR3 length: 12 residues. The V gene's germline CDR1 is MGHDK and CDR2 SYGVNS. V lost 7 bases and J lost 5; bases outside the gene matches: 3. CDR3 loop: CASNPGGDTQYF. The CDR3, as DNA: TGTGCCAGCAATCCGGGGGGAGATACGCAGTATTTT. Filled out from reference TRBV25-1 and TRBJ2-3, the complete variable domain reads EADIYQTPRYLVIGTGKKITLECSQTMGHDKMYWYQQDPGMELHLIHYSYGVNSTEKGDLSSESTVSRIRTEHFPLTLESARPSHTSQYLCASNPGGDTQYFGPGTRLTVL.

The chain recombines TRBV9 with TRBJ2-1; 7 nucleotides agree with TRBD2. Germline V gene sequence: CDR1 SGDLS, CDR2 YYNGEE. The CDR3 totals 15 residues. J lost 4 bases, V lost 4 bases, and 8 bases had no gene match. The CDR3 here is CASSSSGIAYNEQFF. CDR3 bases: TGTGCCAGCAGCTCGAGCGGGATCGCTTACAATGAGCAGTTCTTC.

J is TRBJ2-1 and V is TRBV15; D may correspond to TRBD1 or TRBD2 (5 bases each). V shed 4 bases and J shed 3 bases, with 10 bases lying between them. CDR3 size: 14 residues. Per the germline V gene, CDR1 is LNHNV and CDR2 is YYDKDF (reference sequence). The CDR3 protein is CATSTGPNYNEQFF. The CDR3, as DNA: TGTGCCACCAGCACGGGACCTAACTACAATGAGCAGTTCTTC. The variable domain in full, with the rest retrieved from reference TRBV15 and TRBJ2-1, is DAMVIQNPRYQVTQFGKPVTLSCSQTLNHNVMYWYQQKSSQAPKLLFHYYDKDFNNEADTPDNFQSRRPNTSFCFLDIRSPGLGDTAMYLCATSTGPNYNEQFFGPGTRLTVL.

A remark on this clone: Distinct nucleotide sequences in the sample also encode this CDR3. The J gene is TRBJ2-5, the V gene TRBV5-4; D is unclear. In germline, CDR1 is SGHNT, CDR2 YYREEE (reference sequence). Trimming stripped 2 bases from V and 1 base from J, with 6 bases between. The CDR3 length is 13 residues. The CDR3 DNA follows: TGTGCCAGCAGCTTAGAGAGCCAAGAGACCCAGTACTTC. Its translation: CASSLESQETQYF.

The V and J genes are TRBV7-9 and TRBJ2-1, with D tentatively TRBD1 (6 bases). The CDR3 has 15 amino acids. Germline V gene data show CDR1 as SEHNR and CDR2 as FQNEAQ (reference sequence). V was trimmed by 8 bases and J by 4 bases, leaving 18 bases between them. The CDR3 DNA follows: TGTGCCAGCCATTCCGGGACATCAACATACAATGAGCAGTTCTTC. Translating gives CASHSGTSTYNEQFF.

The V and J genes are TRBV2 and TRBJ1-3, with 8 bases fitting TRBD1. CDR3 length: 12 residues. V lost 10 bases to trimming and J lost 4 bases; unmatched junction nucleotides: 3. Germline-derived CDR1 and CDR2 are SNHLY and FYNNEI. As DNA, the CDR3 is TGTGCCACCCAGGGGGCCGGAAACACCATATATTTT. The encoded protein is CATQGAGNTIYF.

The chain has TRBV2 and TRBJ1-4; perhaps TRBD1 as D (6 bases). CDR3 length: 13 residues. Trimming removed 4 bases at V and 8 bases at J, with 11 bases between. CDR1 is SNHLY and CDR2 is FYNNEI in the germline V gene. Here the CDR3 DNA reads TGTGCCAGCAGTGCTTACAGGGCAGAAAAACTGTTTTTT. Its translation is CASSAYRAEKLFF.

This chain links TRBV7-7 with TRBJ2-3; D gene uncertain. Germline V gene sequence: CDR1 SSHAT, CDR2 FNYEAQ (reference sequence). The CDR3 sequence is 14 residues long. The V end was cut by 1 base, the J end by 3 bases, with 8 bases between. The CDR3 sequence is CASSLGSGTDTQYF. The CDR3 bases are TGTGCCAGCAGCTTAGGCAGTGGGACAGATACGCAGTATTTT.

V gene TRBV28 combines with J gene TRBJ1-2; TRBD1 agrees at 8 bases. The CDR3 covers 16 residues. The trim removed 10 bases at V and 3 bases at J, leaving 16 bases unmatched. From germline, CDR1 is MDHEN and CDR2 SYDVKM. The CDR3 is CATLGQGASGYYGYTF. CDR3 coding DNA: TGTGCCACCTTAGGGCAGGGGGCGAGTGGATACTATGGCTACACCTTC.

The V call is TRBV27, the J call TRBJ2-2; 9 bases are a match to TRBD2. Germline V CDR1 and CDR2: MNHEY, SMNVEV (reference sequence). With V trimmed by 1 base and J by 6 bases, 15 bases remained unmatched. This CDR3 comprises 19 residues. The CDR3 nucleotides are TGTGCCAGCAGTTTATATCCCCCTGGCGGGAGGGCCAGATCCGGGGAGCTGTTTTTT. Amino acid sequence: CASSLYPPGGRARSGELFF.

V is TRBV7-9 and J is TRBJ1-2; perhaps TRBD1 as D (6 bases). The ends were cut back, 6 bases at V and 2 bases at J, with 13 bases in the middle. This CDR3 spans 14 amino acids. The V gene's germline CDR1 is SEHNR and CDR2 FQNEAQ (reference sequence). CDR3 bases: TGTGCCAGCAGTCCAGACAGGCCCAACTATGGCTACACCTTC. It translates to CASSPDRPNYGYTF. Combining the CDR3 with reference TRBV7-9 and TRBJ1-2 gives the whole variable domain DTGVSQNPRHKITKRGQNVTFRCDPISEHNRLYWYRQTLGQGPEFLTYFQNEAQLEKSRLLSDRFSAERPKGSFSTLEIQRTEQGDSAMYLCASSPDRPNYGYTFGSGTRLTVV.

The V call is TRBV4-2, the J call TRBJ2-3, with a possible D match to TRBD2 (5 bases). The V end lost 0 bases, the J end lost 2 bases, and 12 bases lay between the germline ends. Germline CDR1 and CDR2: LGHNA and YNFKEQ. The CDR3 has 16 residues. The CDR3 sequence: CASSQDGSGPTDTQYF. In nucleotides, the CDR3 is TGTGCCAGCAGCCAAGATGGAAGCGGTCCCACAGATACGCAGTATTTT.

In its sample, this clone was seen once. The chain recombines TRBV6-5 with TRBJ1-1; maybe TRBD1 (5 bases). Germline CDR1 reads MNHEY; CDR2 reads SVGAGI. The CDR3 is 16 residues long. Trimming took 2 bases from V and 1 from J, leaving 14 bases between them. The CDR3 DNA sequence: TGTGCCAGCAGTTACCAAGGGGACGGATGGAACACTGAAGCTTTCTTT. Translation: CASSYQGDGWNTEAFF.

The gene calls are TRBV27 and TRBJ2-5; perhaps TRBD1 as D (6 bases). V was shortened by 5 bases and J by 7 bases, with 14 bases between the two germline ends. CDR3 length: 13 amino acids. Germline-derived CDR1 and CDR2 are MNHEY and SMNVEV (reference sequence). In nucleotides, the CDR3 is TGTGCCAGCAGTGTAACGGGACATTCGACCCAGTACTTC. The encoded protein is CASSVTGHSTQYF.

The genes are TRBV19 and TRBJ1-1, with D tentatively TRBD1 (6 bases). The CDR3 totals 14 residues. CDR1 LNHDA and CDR2 SQIVND come from the germline V gene (reference sequence). Trimming pared 2 bases from V and 3 bases from J, leaving 10 bases between. CDR3 nucleotide sequence: TGTGCCAGTAGTATATGGGGGCACGACACTGAAGCTTTCTTT. Translating it yields CASSIWGHDTEAFF.

Comments on this clone: At the DNA level, this CDR3 is encoded by other sequences in the same sample as well. This rearrangement joins TRBV27 to TRBJ1-5; D not resolved. V lost 4 bases and J lost 6, with 7 bases in between. The CDR3 contains 12 residues. Per the germline V gene, CDR1 is MNHEY and CDR2 is SMNVEV (reference sequence). This CDR3 is CASSSGGQPQHF. CDR3 bases: TGTGCCAGCAGTTCAGGAGGTCAGCCCCAGCATTTT.

V usage is TRBV28 and J usage is TRBJ2-5; D remains ambiguous. Judging by the DNA end, TRBJ2-7 fits better; the J call may be wrong. This CDR3 is built from 13 residues. Germline V gene sequence: CDR1 MDHEN, CDR2 SYDVKM. Here the CDR3 DNA reads TGTGCCAGCAGTACCGACGGAGCCTACGAGCAGTACTTC. Protein sequence: CASSTDGAYEQYF.